This T cell receptor beta chain derives from a study of T cells in Graves' hyperthyroidism and ophthalmopathy. The study's findings and limits: Prediction of ophthalmopathy progression came a median 6.5 months pre-onset. Most thyroid clonotypes that were expanded above 0.001 also turned up in blood.

Per germline, CDR1 MNHEY and CDR2 SMNVEV (reference sequence). The CDR3 is 15 residues long. The V segment lost 8 bases and the J segment 4 bases; nucleotides outside the gene matches: 11. The table lists this clonotype with many counts. Its antigen is undetermined. From RNA transcripts, TCR beta CDR3 regions were amplified. During a first-round RT-PCR of the TCR CDR3, the HTBI primer set was used. TCRdb reanalysed the multiplex PCR reads using MiXCR and keeps one entry per CDR3 protein. Of 540,000 or so distinct CDR3 sequences in the sample, around a sixth are singletons; the top ten hold under 8%. Patients were excluded because of uncontrolled infection, other autoimmune disease, pregnancy or lactation.

Sequencing was carried out using blood. This TCR came from a woman younger than 45 with Graves' hyperthyroidism. The chain couples TRBV27 to TRBJ2-1, with 7 bases matching TRBD2. CDR3 amino acids: CASSWGRAWYNEQFF. CDR3 in DNA: TGTGCCAGCTCTTGGGGGAGGGCCTGGTACAATGAGCAGTTCTTC.